The rows below give T cell receptor beta chains drawn from one sample of a study of B cell selection in AIRE deficiency. Clones were sequenced by immunoSEQ multiplex PCR, and TCRdb holds only the in-frame ones, with some missing. The sample comprises 1,700 or so clones, around four fifths of which are singletons, and 1.5% to 2% rests with the top ten. The sequencing input was CD4+CD25+ Tregs sorted from PBMCs. These receptors were collected from a human donor in good health. Each CDR3 is given with its conserved first and last residue. A D gene is named only where the DNA matches it firmly. Where a row states a size, it is once, few, many or the class of an expanded clone; other rows omit it.

.,TRBJ2-1,TRBV6-1,.,CASSEPGTPQAGEQFF,TGTGCCAGCAGTGAACCTGGGACTCCCCAAGCGGGCGAGCAGTTCTTC
TRBD2,TRBJ2-5,TRBV6-5,once,CASSYRGRGETQYF,TGTGCCAGCAGTTACCGGGGGAGGGGAGAGACCCAGTACTTC
.,TRBJ2-3,TRBV27,.,CASSLWWEARGDTQYF,TGTGCCAGCAGTTTATGGTGGGAAGCGCGGGGAGATACGCAGTATTTT
.,TRBJ1-1,TRBV29-1,few,CSVYRTLNTEAFF,TGCAGCGTCTACAGGACTTTGAACACTGAAGCTTTCTTT
TRBD2,TRBJ2-1,TRBV7-8,.,CASSFPGTTHNEQFF,TGTGCCAGCAGCTTCCCCGGGACTACCCACAATGAGCAGTTCTTC
.,TRBJ2-1,TRBV7-2,.,CASAPSGGTYNEQFF,TGTGCCAGCGCCCCTTCTGGGGGGACATACAATGAGCAGTTCTTC
.,TRBJ2-7,TRBV2,.,CASSESWGRSYEQYF,TGTGCCAGCAGTGAATCCTGGGGCCGCTCCTACGAGCAGTACTTC
.,TRBJ1-5,TRBV18,.,CASSPLSNQPQHF,TGTGCCAGCTCACCACTTAGCAATCAGCCCCAGCATTTT
.,TRBJ1-3,TRBV5-1,.,CASSLGRQLSGNTIYF,TGCGCCAGCAGCCTGGGCAGACAGCTCTCTGGAAACACCATATATTTT
TRBD1,TRBJ2-7,TRBV6-1,.,CASSESNHRGHYF,TGTGCCAGCAGTGAATCAAATCACAGGGGGCACTACTTC
TRBD1,TRBJ1-1,TRBV10-2,.,CATLTGVNTEAFF,TGCGCCACCTTGACAGGGGTGAACACTGAAGCTTTCTTT
.,TRBJ2-7,TRBV13,once,CASSLKPSGLIYEQYF,TGTGCCAGCAGCTTGAAACCGAGCGGGTTAATCTACGAGCAGTACTTC
TRBD1,TRBJ1-1,TRBV6-5,once,CASRRGRNTEAFF,TGTGCCAGCAGGAGGGGGCGTAACACTGAAGCTTTCTTT
TRBD1,TRBJ1-1,TRBV9,.,CASSVYPTGGTEAFF,TGTGCCAGCAGCGTCTACCCGACAGGGGGTACTGAAGCTTTCTTT
TRBD2,TRBJ2-7,TRBV27,.,CASRRLAGVRRSYEQYF,TGTGCCAGCAGGAGACTAGCGGGGGTCCGTCGCTCCTACGAGCAGTACTTC
TRBD1,TRBJ2-1,TRBV4-2,.,CASSPTFDRGGNEQFF,TGTGCCAGCAGCCCGACCTTCGACAGGGGGGGCAATGAGCAGTTCTTC
.,TRBJ2-3,TRBV20-1,once,CSAGTQYF,TGCAGTGCCGGGACGCAGTATTTT
TRBD2,TRBJ2-7,TRBV6-1,.,CASTRTSGVYEQYF,TGTGCCAGCACTCGGACTAGCGGGGTCTACGAGCAGTACTTC
TRBD1,TRBJ2-7,TRBV27,few,CASSRRQGNYEQYF,TGTGCCAGCAGCCGAAGACAGGGGAACTACGAGCAGTACTTC
.,TRBJ2-1,TRBV4-3,.,CASSQARRTAPTWAYNEQFF,TGCGCCAGCAGCCAAGCCCGAAGGACTGCCCCAACTTGGGCCTACAATGAGCAGTTCTTC
TRBD2,TRBJ2-2,TRBV6-6,.,CASRRGSTGELFF,TGTGCCAGCAGGCGGGGGAGCACCGGGGAGCTGTTTTTT
TRBD2,TRBJ2-1,TRBV5-1,.,CASSLMTSGSDEQFF,TGCGCCAGCAGCTTGATGACTAGCGGGAGCGATGAGCAGTTCTTC
TRBD1,TRBJ1-4,TRBV6-5,once,CASRVTGNEKLFF,TGTGCCAGCAGAGTGACAGGGAATGAAAAACTGTTTTTT
.,TRBJ2-7,TRBV4-1,.,CASSQHDALHQTGSYEQYF,TGCGCCAGCAGCCAGCACGACGCACTCCACCAGACCGGCTCCTACGAGCAGTACTTC
.,TRBJ2-1,TRBV20-1,.,CSATPWDEQFF,TGCAGTGCTACTCCGTGGGATGAGCAGTTCTTC
.,TRBJ2-7,TRBV7-9,.,CASTLGQGLPYEQYF,TGTGCCAGCACCCTAGGGCAGGGCTTACCCTACGAGCAGTACTTC
TRBD1,TRBJ2-7,TRBV18,.,CASSPVRGLRGEQYF,TGTGCCAGCTCACCAGTGAGGGGGCTTCGGGGCGAGCAGTACTTC
.,TRBJ2-6,TRBV25-1,.,CASSEPESGANVLTF,TGTGCCAGCAGTGAACCTGAATCTGGGGCCAACGTCCTGACTTTC
TRBD1,TRBJ2-7,TRBV19,few,CASSTNLGQFYEQYF,TGTGCCAGTAGTACGAACCTGGGACAGTTCTACGAGCAGTACTTC
TRBD1,TRBJ1-1,TRBV19,.,CASSIIGTAVRTEAFF,TGTGCCAGTAGTATCATCGGGACAGCGGTTCGAACTGAAGCTTTCTTT
TRBD1,TRBJ1-2,TRBV6-4,.,CASSDTGVYGYTF,TGTGCCAGCAGTGACACAGGGGTCTATGGCTACACCTTC
TRBD1,TRBJ2-3,TRBV28,.,CASSPQNTDRGTDTQYF,TGTGCCAGCAGTCCGCAAAACACGGACAGGGGCACAGATACGCAGTATTTT
.,TRBJ1-6,TRBV19,.,CASTSSGLFVKSPLHF,TGTGCCAGTACCTCTAGCGGTTTGTTCGTGAAGTCACCCCTCCACTTT
.,TRBJ2-7,TRBV7-2,.,CASSLASRGYEQYF,TGTGCCAGCAGCTTAGCCTCGAGAGGATACGAGCAGTACTTC
.,TRBJ2-5,TRBV18,.,CASSPVQETQYF,TGTGCCAGCTCACCGGTGCAAGAGACCCAGTACTTC
.,TRBJ2-7,TRBV7-9,.,CASSPDFASTDEQYF,TGTGCCAGCAGCCCTGATTTTGCATCTACAGACGAGCAGTACTTC
.,TRBJ2-4,TRBV7-9,.,CASSLSSSGLLLAKNIQYF,TGTGCCAGCAGCTTAAGCAGTTCGGGCCTGTTACTAGCCAAAAACATTCAGTACTTC